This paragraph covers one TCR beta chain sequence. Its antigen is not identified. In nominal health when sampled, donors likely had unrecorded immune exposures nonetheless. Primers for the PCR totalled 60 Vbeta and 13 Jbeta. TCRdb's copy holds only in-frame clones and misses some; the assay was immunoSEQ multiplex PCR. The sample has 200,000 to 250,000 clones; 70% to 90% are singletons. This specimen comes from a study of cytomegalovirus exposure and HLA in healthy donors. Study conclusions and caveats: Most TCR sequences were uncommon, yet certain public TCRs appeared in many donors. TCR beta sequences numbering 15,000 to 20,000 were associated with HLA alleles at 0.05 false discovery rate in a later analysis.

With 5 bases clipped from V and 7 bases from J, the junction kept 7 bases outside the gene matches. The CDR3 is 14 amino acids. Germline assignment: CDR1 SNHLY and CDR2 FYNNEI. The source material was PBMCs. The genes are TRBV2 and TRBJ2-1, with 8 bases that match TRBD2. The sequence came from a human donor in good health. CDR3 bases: TGTGCCAGCAGTTCCGGGAGGGGTAAAAATGAGCAGTTCTTC. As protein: CASSSGRGKNEQFF.